This TCR beta chain was obtained from a study of read filtering for tumor transcriptome and immune sequencing. Molecular barcoded adaptors covering alpha/delta and beta/gamma chains were used on around 400 ng RNA. Each CDR3 protein is one row after TCRdb ran MiXCR on the reads. The sample contains fewer than 150,000 distinct CDR3 sequences, approximately 12% of which appear only once. The V end was cut by 5 bases, the J end by 4 bases, with 18 bases between. Germline CDR1 and CDR2: SGHVS and FQNEAQ. CDR3 size: 16 residues. At the time of active disease, bone marrow was collected from every patient. This clonotype has ten or more counts.

J is TRBJ2-1 and V is TRBV7-8, with D perhaps TRBD1 (6 bases). Specimen: a population of CD138-negative cells sorted from bone marrow. The sequence came from a donor aged 40 or over with multiple myeloma. The CDR3 DNA sequence: TGTGCCAGCAGCCGTCGAAGGGGGTCAGATTACAATGAGCAGTTCTTC. It encodes CASSRRRGSDYNEQFF.